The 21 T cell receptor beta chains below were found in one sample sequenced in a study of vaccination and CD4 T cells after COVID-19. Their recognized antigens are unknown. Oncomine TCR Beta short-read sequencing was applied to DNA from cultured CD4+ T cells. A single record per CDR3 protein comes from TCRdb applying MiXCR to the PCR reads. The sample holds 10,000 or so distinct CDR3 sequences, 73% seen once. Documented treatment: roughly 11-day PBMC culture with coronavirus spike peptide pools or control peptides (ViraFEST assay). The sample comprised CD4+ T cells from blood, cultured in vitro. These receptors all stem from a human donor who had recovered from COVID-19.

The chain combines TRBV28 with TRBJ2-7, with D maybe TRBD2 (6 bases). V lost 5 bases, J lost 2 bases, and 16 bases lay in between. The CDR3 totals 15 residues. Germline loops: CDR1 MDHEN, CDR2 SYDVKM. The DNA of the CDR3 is TGTGCCAGCAGTCCCTCAGCGGGTTACACCTACGAGCAGTACTTC. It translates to CASSPSAGYTYEQYF. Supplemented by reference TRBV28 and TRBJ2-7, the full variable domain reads DVKVTQSSRYLVKRTGEKVFLECVQDMDHENMFWYRQDPGLGLRLIYFSYDVKMKEKGDIPEGYSVSREKKERFSLILESASTNQTSMYLCASSPSAGYTYEQYFGPGTRLTVT.

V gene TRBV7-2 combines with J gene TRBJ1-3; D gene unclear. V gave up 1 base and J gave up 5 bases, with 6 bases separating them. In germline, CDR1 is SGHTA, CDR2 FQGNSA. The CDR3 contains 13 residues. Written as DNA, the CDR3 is TGTGCCAGCAGCTTAGGAGGGAGAAACACCATATATTTT. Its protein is CASSLGGRNTIYF.

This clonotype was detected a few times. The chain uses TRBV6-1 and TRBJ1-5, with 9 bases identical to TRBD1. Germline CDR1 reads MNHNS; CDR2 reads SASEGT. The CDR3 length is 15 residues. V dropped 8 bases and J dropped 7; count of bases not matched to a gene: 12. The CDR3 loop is CASGPKQGARQPQHF. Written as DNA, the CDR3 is TGTGCCAGCGGGCCGAAACAGGGGGCACGGCAGCCCCAGCATTTT.

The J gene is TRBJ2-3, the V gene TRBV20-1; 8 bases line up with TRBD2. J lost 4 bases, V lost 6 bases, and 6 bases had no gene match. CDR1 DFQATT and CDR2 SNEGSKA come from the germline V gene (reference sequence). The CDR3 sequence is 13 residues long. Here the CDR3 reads CSAQREIADTQYF. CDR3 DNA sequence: TGCAGTGCCCAGCGGGAGATCGCAGATACGCAGTATTTT.

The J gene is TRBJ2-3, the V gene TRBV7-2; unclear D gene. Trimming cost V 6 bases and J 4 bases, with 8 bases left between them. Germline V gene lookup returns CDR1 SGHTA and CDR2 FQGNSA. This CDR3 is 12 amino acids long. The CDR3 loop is CASRSQADTQYF. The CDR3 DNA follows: TGTGCCAGCAGGTCCCAAGCAGATACGCAGTATTTT.

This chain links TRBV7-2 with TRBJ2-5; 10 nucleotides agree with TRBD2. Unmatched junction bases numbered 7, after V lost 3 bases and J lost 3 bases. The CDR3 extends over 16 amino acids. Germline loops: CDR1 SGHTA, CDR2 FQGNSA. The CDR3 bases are TGTGCCAGCAGCTTCGGACTAGCGGTAGGCGAAGAGACCCAGTACTTC. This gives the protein CASSFGLAVGEETQYF.

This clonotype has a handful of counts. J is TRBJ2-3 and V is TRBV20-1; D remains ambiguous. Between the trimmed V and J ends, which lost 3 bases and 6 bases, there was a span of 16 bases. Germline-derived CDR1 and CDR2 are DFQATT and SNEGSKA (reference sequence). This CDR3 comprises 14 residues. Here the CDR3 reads CSASFLVTQDTQYF. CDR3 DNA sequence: TGCAGTGCTAGTTTTCTAGTAACACAGGATACGCAGTATTTT.

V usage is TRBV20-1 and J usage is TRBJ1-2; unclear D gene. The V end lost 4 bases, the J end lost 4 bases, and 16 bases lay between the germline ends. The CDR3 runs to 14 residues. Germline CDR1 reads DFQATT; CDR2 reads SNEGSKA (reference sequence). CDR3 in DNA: TGCAGTGCTACCCCGGGCCTGGTGACCTATGGCTACACCTTC. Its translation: CSATPGLVTYGYTF.

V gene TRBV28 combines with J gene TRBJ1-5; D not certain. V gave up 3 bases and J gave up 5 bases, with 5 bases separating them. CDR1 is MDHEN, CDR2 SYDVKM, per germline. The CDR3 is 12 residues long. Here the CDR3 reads CASSFGYQPQHF. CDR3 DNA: TGTGCCAGCAGTTTTGGGTATCAGCCCCAGCATTTT.

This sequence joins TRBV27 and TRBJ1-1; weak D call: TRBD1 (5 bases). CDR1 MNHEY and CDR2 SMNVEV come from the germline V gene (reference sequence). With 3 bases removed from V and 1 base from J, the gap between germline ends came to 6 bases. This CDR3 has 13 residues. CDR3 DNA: TGTGCCAGCAGTTTTAGGGGGAACACTGAAGCTTTCTTT. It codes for CASSFRGNTEAFF.

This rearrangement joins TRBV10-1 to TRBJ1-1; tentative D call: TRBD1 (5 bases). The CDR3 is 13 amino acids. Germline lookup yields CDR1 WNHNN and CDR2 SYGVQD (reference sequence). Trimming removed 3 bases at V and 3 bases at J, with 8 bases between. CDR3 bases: TGCGCCAGCAGTGAAAAGGGGCACACTGAAGCTTTCTTT. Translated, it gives CASSEKGHTEAFF.

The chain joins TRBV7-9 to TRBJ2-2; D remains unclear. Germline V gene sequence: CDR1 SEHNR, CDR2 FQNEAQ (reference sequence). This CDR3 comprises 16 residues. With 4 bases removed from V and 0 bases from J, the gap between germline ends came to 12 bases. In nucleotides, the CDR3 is TGTGCCAGCAGCTCCTCATCGGCCGCGAACACCGGGGAGCTGTTTTTT. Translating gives CASSSSSAANTGELFF. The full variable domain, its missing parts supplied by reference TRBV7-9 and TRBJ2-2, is DTGVSQNPRHKITKRGQNVTFRCDPISEHNRLYWYRQTLGQGPEFLTYFQNEAQLEKSRLLSDRFSAERPKGSFSTLEIQRTEQGDSAMYLCASSSSSAANTGELFFGEGSRLTVL.

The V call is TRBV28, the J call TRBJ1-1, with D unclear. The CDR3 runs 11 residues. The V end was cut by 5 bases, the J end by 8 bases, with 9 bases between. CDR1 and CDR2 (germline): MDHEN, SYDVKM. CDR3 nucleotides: TGTGCCAGCAGTGGGCCGCTGGAAGCTTTCTTT. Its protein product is CASSGPLEAFF. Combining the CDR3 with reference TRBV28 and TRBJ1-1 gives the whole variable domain DVKVTQSSRYLVKRTGEKVFLECVQDMDHENMFWYRQDPGLGLRLIYFSYDVKMKEKGDIPEGYSVSREKKERFSLILESASTNQTSMYLCASSGPLEAFFGQGTRLTVV.

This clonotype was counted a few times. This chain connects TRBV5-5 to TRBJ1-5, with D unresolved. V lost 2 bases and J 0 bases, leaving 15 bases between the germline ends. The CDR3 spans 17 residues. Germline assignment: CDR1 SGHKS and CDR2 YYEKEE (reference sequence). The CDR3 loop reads CASSFNPSIYSNQPQHF. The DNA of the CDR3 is TGTGCCAGCAGCTTTAATCCCTCGATCTATAGCAATCAGCCCCAGCATTTT.

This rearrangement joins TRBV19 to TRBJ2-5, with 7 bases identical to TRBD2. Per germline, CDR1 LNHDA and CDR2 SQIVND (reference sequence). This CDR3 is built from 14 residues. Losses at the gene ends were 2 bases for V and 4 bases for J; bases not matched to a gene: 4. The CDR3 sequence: CASSISGGRETQYF. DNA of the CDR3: TGTGCCAGTAGTATATCGGGCGGGAGAGAGACCCAGTACTTC. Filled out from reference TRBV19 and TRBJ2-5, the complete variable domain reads DGGITQSPKYLFRKEGQNVTLSCEQNLNHDAMYWYRQDPGQGLRLIYYSQIVNDFQKGDIAEGYSVSREKKESFPLTVTSAQKNPTAFYLCASSISGGRETQYFGPGTRLLVL.

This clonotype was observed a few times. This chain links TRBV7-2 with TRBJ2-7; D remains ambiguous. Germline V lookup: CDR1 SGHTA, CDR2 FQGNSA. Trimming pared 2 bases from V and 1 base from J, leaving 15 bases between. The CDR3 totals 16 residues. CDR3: CASSLRVGQASYEQYF. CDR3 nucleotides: TGTGCCAGCAGCTTACGGGTTGGGCAGGCGTCCTACGAGCAGTACTTC.

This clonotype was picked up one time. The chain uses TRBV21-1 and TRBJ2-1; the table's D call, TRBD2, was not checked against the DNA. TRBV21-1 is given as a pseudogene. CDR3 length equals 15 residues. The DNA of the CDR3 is TGTGCCAGAGACTTAACAGCGGGGGCCTACAATGAGCAGTTCTTC. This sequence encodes CARDLTAGAYNEQFF.

The CDR3 DNA sequence: TGTGCCAGCAGAGGCGGGAACACAGATACGCAGTATTTT. Translation: CASRGGNTDTQYF. The chain links TRBV6-1 to TRBJ2-3; tentative D call: TRBD2 (6 bases). CDR1 is MNHNS, CDR2 SASEGT, per germline. Deletions cut 6 bases from V and 2 bases from J, with 9 bases between. The CDR3 runs to 13 residues.

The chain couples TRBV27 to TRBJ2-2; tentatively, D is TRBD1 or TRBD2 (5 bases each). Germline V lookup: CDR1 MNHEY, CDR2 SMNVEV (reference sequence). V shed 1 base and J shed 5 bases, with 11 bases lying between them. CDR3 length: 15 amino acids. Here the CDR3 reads CASSLWGKRTGELFF. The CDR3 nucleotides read TGTGCCAGCAGTTTATGGGGGAAGAGAACCGGGGAGCTGTTTTTT.

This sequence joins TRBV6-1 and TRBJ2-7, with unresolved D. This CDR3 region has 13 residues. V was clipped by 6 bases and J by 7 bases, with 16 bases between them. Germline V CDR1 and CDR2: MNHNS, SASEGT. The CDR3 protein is CASRITIKREQYF. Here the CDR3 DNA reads TGTGCCAGCAGAATAACAATAAAGAGGGAGCAGTACTTC.

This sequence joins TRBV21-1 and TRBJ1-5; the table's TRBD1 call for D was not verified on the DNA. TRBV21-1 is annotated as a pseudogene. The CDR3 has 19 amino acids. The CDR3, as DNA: TGTGCCAGCAGCACTCCGGGACAGGGGGTGTTGTACGGCAATCAGCCCCAGCATTTT. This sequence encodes CASSTPGQGVLYGNQPQHF.